These 15 T cell receptor beta chains share one sample of origin, sequenced in a study of T cell repertoires in cytomegalovirus infection. TCRdb re-derived calls from the reads in MiXCR, one entry per CDR3 protein. The data contain 830,000 or so distinct CDR3 sequences, about 31% of them singletons. These receptors lack a known antigen. The sequenced sample was cultured CD8+ T cells from PBMCs, obtained from culture after CMV antigen stimulation. The receptors were gathered from a human donor in good health (CMV status not recorded). Some clones in this sample may be carry-over from other donors' samples.

This clonotype was observed many times. The rearrangement links TRBV29-1 to TRBJ1-1; TRBD1 matches 8 bases. Germline V gene lookup returns CDR1 SQVTM and CDR2 ANQGSEA. The V segment lost 7 bases and the J segment 4 bases; nucleotides outside the gene matches: 5. The CDR3 covers 12 residues. The DNA for the CDR3 is TGCAGCGGTATCACAGGGGGCACTGAAGCTTTCTTT. Encoded protein: CSGITGGTEAFF.

Remarks on this clonotype: Its ends do not fully match the called genes, so a read error is possible. The chain has TRBV7-6 and TRBJ2-3; no definite D call. The CDR3 is 15 residues long. Germline-derived CDR1 and CDR2 are SGHVS and FNYEAQ. CDR3 bases: TGTGTCAGCAGCTCTACCCCGCTCAGCACAGATACGCAGTATTTT. Residues: CVSSSTPLSTDTQYF.

This clonotype has just a few counts. The germline gene is not matched at one end of the junction; a read error may be the cause. The rearrangement joins TRBV7-6 to TRBJ2-1, with D perhaps being TRBD1 or TRBD2 (5 bases each). This CDR3 has 14 amino acids. CDR1 is SGHVS, CDR2 FNYEAQ, per germline. The CDR3 coding sequence is TGTGCTAGCAGCTCCTCCCGGGGCGGGAATGAGCAGTTCTTC. This codes for CASSSSRGGNEQFF.

The chain's CDR3 is CASSLGPSGGAITGELFF. CDR3 in DNA: TGTGCCAGCAGCTTAGGGCCTAGCGGGGGGGCGATCACCGGGGAGCTGTTTTTT. V and J are TRBV7-6 and TRBJ2-2, with 12 nucleotides matching TRBD2. V dropped 1 base and J dropped 4; count of bases not matched to a gene: 7. Germline V gene lookup returns CDR1 SGHVS and CDR2 FNYEAQ. CDR3 length equals 18 residues.

On this clonotype: At one end, the junction sequence differs from germline, possibly due to a read error. The chain joins TRBV27 to TRBJ2-2; D is unresolved. Germline CDR1 reads MNHEY; CDR2 reads SMNVEV (reference sequence). This CDR3 has 12 amino acids. For the CDR3, the DNA is TGTGCCGGCAGTTTATTTACCGGGGAGCTGTTTTTT. Its translation: CAGSLFTGELFF.

This chain links TRBV29-1 with TRBJ1-1; D is unclear. CDR1 is SQVTM, CDR2 ANQGSEA, per germline. The CDR3 contains 15 residues. The V and J ends lost 6 bases and 6 bases respectively, with 23 bases between them. CDR3 sequence (DNA): TGCAGCGTGCTCTCTCCGTTCGCTAAAGTACCTGAAGCTTTCTTT. Residues: CSVLSPFAKVPEAFF.

This clonotype was seen a handful of times. CDR3 sequence: CARDRGEENGYTF. DNA of the CDR3: TGTGCCAGGGACAGGGGAGAGGAAAATGGCTACACCTTC. V and J are TRBV2 and TRBJ1-2, with 9 nucleotides matching TRBD1. Unmatched junction bases numbered 8, after V lost 9 bases and J lost 6 bases. In germline, CDR1 is SNHLY, CDR2 FYNNEI. This CDR3 contains 13 residues.

In its sample, this clonotype was seen many times. This chain connects TRBV29-1 to TRBJ2-1, with D possibly matching TRBD2 (6 bases). CDR3 size: 19 residues. Germline V gene data show CDR1 as SQVTM and CDR2 as ANQGSEA. V was cut by 0 bases and J by 0 bases, with 21 bases left in between. CDR3 residues: CSVEDPRAPRAGSYNEQFF. The CDR3, as DNA: TGCAGCGTTGAAGATCCCAGGGCTCCTAGAGCGGGCTCCTACAATGAGCAGTTCTTC.

This clonotype was picked up a small number of times. The chain couples TRBV7-6 to TRBJ1-5, with a weak D call TRBD1 (5 bases). Germline values: CDR1 SGHVS, CDR2 FNYEAQ. This CDR3 has 15 residues. With 1 base removed from V and 6 bases from J, the gap between germline ends came to 13 bases. CDR3 amino acids: CASSLGMAGTQPQHF. CDR3 nucleotide sequence: TGTGCCAGCAGCTTAGGTATGGCAGGGACTCAGCCCCAGCATTTT.

This chain links TRBV27 with TRBJ2-5, with TRBD1 as a possible D gene (6 bases). V was cut by 5 bases and J by 0 bases, with 7 bases left in between. The CDR3 length is 13 residues. CDR1 is MNHEY and CDR2 is SMNVEV in the germline V gene (reference sequence). This CDR3 reads CASSGQYQETQYF. The CDR3 DNA is TGTGCCAGCAGTGGACAGTACCAAGAGACCCAGTACTTC.

This clonotype occurred a few times. The chain links TRBV27 to TRBJ2-1, with 7 nucleotides matching TRBD1. Germline trimming cut 8 bases from V and 7 bases from J; bases unmatched to any gene: 8. The V gene's germline CDR1 is MNHEY and CDR2 SMNVEV (reference sequence). This CDR3 has 13 amino acids. CDR3 DNA sequence: TGTGCCAGCCGATACAGGGGCGGGAATGAGCAGTTCTTC. Translated, it gives CASRYRGGNEQFF.

This clonotype was found once. This sequence joins TRBV11-2 and TRBJ2-2, with D perhaps matching TRBD2 (5 bases). V was cut by 2 bases and J by 2 bases, with 24 bases left in between. The germline V gene encodes CDR1 SGHAT and CDR2 FQNNGV. This CDR3 is 20 amino acids long. CDR3 nucleotides: TGTGCCAGCAGCTTAACCCCCACTCGGACTCCCCCAGGAAACACCGGGGAGCTGTTTTTT. It codes for CASSLTPTRTPPGNTGELFF.

This clonotype was seen repeatedly, ten times or more. The chain recombines TRBV12-3 or TRBV12-4 with TRBJ2-3; D perhaps matches TRBD2 (5 bases). V lost 8 bases, J lost 3 bases, and 18 bases lay in between. The CDR3 runs 15 residues. The CDR3 sequence: CASGPPPSGTDTQYF. DNA of the CDR3: TGTGCCAGCGGGCCCCCCCCATCGGGGACAGATACGCAGTATTTT.

There are a few counts of this clonotype. The J gene is TRBJ1-2, the V gene TRBV19; a weak D match, TRBD1 (6 bases). The CDR3 loop spans 16 amino acids. V lost 7 bases and J 5 bases, leaving 23 bases between the germline ends. CDR1 and CDR2 (germline): LNHDA, SQIVND (reference sequence). CDR3 nucleotides: TGTGCCAGTATGGTGGATTCCCCGGACAGCAAGTATGGCTACACCTTC. Translation: CASMVDSPDSKYGYTF.

The rearrangement uses TRBV15 and TRBJ2-5; D is possibly TRBD1 (5 bases). Per the germline V gene, CDR1 is LNHNV and CDR2 is YYDKDF (reference sequence). V lost 0 bases and J 4 bases, leaving 9 bases between the germline ends. The CDR3 is 14 residues long. The CDR3 region has the DNA TGTGCCACCAGCAGAGATGGGGCAGGAGAGACCCAGTACTTC. Translated: CATSRDGAGETQYF.